This is a list of T cell receptor beta chains from one sample in a study of shared clonotypes between healthy human individuals. Assay: immunoSEQ multiplex PCR; the TCRdb copy retains only in-frame clones and omits some. The repertoire includes around 2.1 million clones, more than 90% of them detected once, and more than 0.1% sits in the top ten. Source material: naive CD4+ T cells sorted from blood. The receptor set was obtained from a man between 18 and 35 years old in good health. The CDR3 runs from the conserved cysteine through the conserved F or W. A D gene is named only where the DNA matches it firmly. Size is omitted from some rows. Given values are once, few, many or a class for expanded clones.

>TRBJ2-5|TRBD1|TRBV9|NA
TGTGCCAGCAGCCTAACAGGGGGCATCGACCAAGAGACCCAGTACTTC
CASSLTGGIDQETQYF
>TRBJ2-7|NA|TRBV2|NA
TGTGCCAGCACACTTGGACAGGGAGGGACCTACGAGCAGTACTTC
CASTLGQGGTYEQYF
>TRBJ2-1|TRBD2|TRBV5-6|NA
TGTGCCAGCAGCTTCCGTCCAGCGGGAGTGATATGGGGTTACGATGAGCAGTTCTTC
CASSFRPAGVIWGYDEQFF
>TRBJ1-1|NA|TRBV29-1|NA
TGCAGCGTTGGTCCGTCGAAGGGTCGGGCAAGTGAAGCTTTCTTT
CSVGPSKGRASEAFF
>TRBJ2-5|NA|TRBV2|NA
TGTGCCAGCAGTTTGGAGCGAGAGACCCAGTACTTC
CASSLERETQYF
>TRBJ1-6|NA|TRBV9|NA
TGTGCCAGCAGCTTAGTCGGGAACTATAATTCACCCCTCCACTTT
CASSLVGNYNSPLHF
>TRBJ1-4|NA|TRBV7-9|NA
TGTGCCAGCAGCCAGGGCCCGACGACGCAACTGTTTTTT
CASSQGPTTQLFF
>TRBJ2-7|NA|TRBV7-2|NA
TGTGCCAGCAGCGCCTCACAATTCCCCTTCTACGAGCAGTACTTC
CASSASQFPFYEQYF
>TRBJ2-4|NA|TRBV5-6|NA
TGTGCCAGCAGCTTGGAACACGGGGGAACCAAAAACATTCAGTACTTC
CASSLEHGGTKNIQYF
>TRBJ1-5|NA|TRBV27|NA
TGTGCCAGCAGTTTATCGCAGGGTTGGAATCAGCCCCAGCATTTT
CASSLSQGWNQPQHF
>TRBJ1-2|NA|TRBV5-4|NA
TGTGCCAGCAGCTTGGGTAGACAGAACTATGGCTACACCTTC
CASSLGRQNYGYTF
>TRBJ1-5|NA|TRBV25-1|NA
TGTGCCAGCAGTGCAAGAGACAGTGCTAATCAGCCCCAGCATTTT
CASSARDSANQPQHF
>TRBJ2-2|NA|TRBV30|NA
TGTGCCTGTGGCCTCGGGGCCGGGGAGCTGTTTTTT
CACGLGAGELFF
>TRBJ2-5|NA|TRBV19|NA
TGTGCCAGTAGTATTGCAGGGCTGGGAGAGACCCAGTACTTC
CASSIAGLGETQYF
>TRBJ2-2|NA|TRBV4-3|NA
TGCGCCAGCCCACAGGGCACCGGGGAGCTGTTTTTT
CASPQGTGELFF
>TRBJ1-6|NA|TRBV6-5|NA
TGTGCCAGCCACAGCTCCTATAATTCACCCCTCCACTTT
CASHSSYNSPLHF
>TRBJ1-2|NA|TRBV19|NA
TGTGCCAGTACCCTACAGGGTGGGTATGGCTACACCTTC
CASTLQGGYGYTF
>TRBJ2-1|NA|TRBV4-3|NA
TGCGCCAGCAGCCAGGACCTTAGGGGGAATGAGCAGTTCTTC
CASSQDLRGNEQFF
>TRBJ1-5|TRBD1|TRBV6-5|NA
TGTGCCAGCAGTTACTCGGGACAGACTAATCAGCCCCAGCATTTT
CASSYSGQTNQPQHF
>TRBJ2-7|NA|TRBV7-9|NA
TGTGCCAGCAGCGCCAACAGGGTCTTTGGGGAGCAGTACTTC
CASSANRVFGEQYF
>TRBJ1-2|TRBD1|TRBV10-2|NA
TGCGCCAGCAGTGAGCCGTCGACAGGGCGGCATGGCTACACCTTC
CASSEPSTGRHGYTF
>TRBJ2-3|NA|TRBV6-5|NA
TGTGCCAGCAGTAGGAGACAGGGCACAGATACGCAGTATTTT
CASSRRQGTDTQYF
>TRBJ1-4|TRBD1|TRBV6-6|NA
TGTGCCTGCAGCCTGCAGGGGGCAAGTGAAAAACTGTTTTTT
CACSLQGASEKLFF
>TRBJ1-3|NA|TRBV27|NA
TGTGCCAGCAGTTTAACAGGCTCTGGAAACACCATATATTTT
CASSLTGSGNTIYF
>TRBJ1-2|TRBD1|TRBV6-4|once
TGTGCCAGCAGTGACGCTACAGGGGTTAACTATGGCTACACCTTC
CASSDATGVNYGYTF
>TRBJ1-6|NA|TRBV2|NA
TGTGCCAGCAGTGCAGTGACAGTGAGCAATTCACCCCTCCACTTT
CASSAVTVSNSPLHF
>TRBJ2-7|NA|TRBV5-1|NA
TGCGCCAGCAGCTTGGGCCCGGGGCAAGAGCAGTACTTC
CASSLGPGQEQYF
>TRBJ1-4|TRBD1|TRBV5-1|NA
TGCGCCAGCAGCACCACAGGGGGAGCAACTAATGAAAAACTGTTTTTT
CASSTTGGATNEKLFF
>TRBJ2-1|TRBD1|TRBV6-5|NA
TGTGCCAGCAGTTACTCGTCGACAGGGAAGGATGAGCAGTTCTTC
CASSYSSTGKDEQFF
>TRBJ2-2|NA|TRBV5-8|NA
TGTGCCAGCAGCCCCCCAGCCTACACCGGGGAGCTGTTTTTT
CASSPPAYTGELFF
>TRBJ2-2|NA|TRBV10-1|NA
TGCGCCAGCAGTAACCAGGGGGGTACCGGGGAGCTGTTTTTT
CASSNQGGTGELFF
>TRBJ1-1|TRBD1|TRBV5-8|NA
TGTGCCAGCAGCAACTACAGGGGGCCGAACACTGAAGCTTTCTTT
CASSNYRGPNTEAFF
>TRBJ2-7|TRBD2|TRBV18|NA
TGTGCCAGCTCACCATACATGTCTGGCGGGGGGAGCTCCTACGAGCAGTACTTC
CASSPYMSGGGSSYEQYF